One sample yielded the 14 T cell receptor beta chains listed below, sequenced in a study of Graves' ophthalmopathy and Graves' hyperthyroidism. The authors amplified TCR beta CDR3 regions, and they did so from RNA transcripts for repertoire sequencing. Second-round multiplex PCR came after first-round RT-PCR with HTBI primers. TCRdb re-called the multiplex PCR reads with MiXCR, one entry per CDR3 protein. The sample includes about 180,000 distinct CDR3 sequences, approximately 40% of them seen just once. Sequencing used peripheral blood. The receptors were sampled from a woman between 40 and 50 years old with Graves' ophthalmopathy.

The chain uses TRBV7-2 and TRBJ2-7, with 8 bases lining up with TRBD2. The CDR3 has 16 residues. V trimming: 0 bases; J trimming: 3 bases; junction bases outside the gene matches: 7. The germline V gene has CDR1 SGHTA and CDR2 FQGNSA. CDR3: CASSLAPTSEFYEQYF. The DNA of the CDR3 is TGTGCCAGCAGCTTAGCCCCGACTAGCGAGTTCTACGAGCAGTACTTC.

This chain links TRBV20-1 with TRBJ2-7; D is uncertain. There are 14 residues in the CDR3. Trimming left V 0 bases short and J 3 bases short, with 12 bases between. Per the germline V gene, CDR1 is DFQATT and CDR2 is SNEGSKA (reference sequence). CDR3 DNA: TGCAGTGCTAGAGATCGAGTCTCTTACTACGAGCAGTACTTC. This sequence encodes CSARDRVSYYEQYF.

This clonotype occurred many times. The genes are TRBV12-3 or TRBV12-4 and TRBJ2-7; D is unresolved. Deletions cut 6 bases from V and 5 bases from J, with 14 bases between. The CDR3 is 13 amino acids. In DNA form, the CDR3 reads TGTGCCAGCAGGGAAGACATAGCCAACGAGCAGTACTTC. Its translation is CASREDIANEQYF.

The table lists this clonotype with many counts. J is TRBJ2-7 and V is TRBV5-5; D not certain. CDR1 SGHKS and CDR2 YYEKEE come from the germline V gene (reference sequence). V was pared by 0 bases and J by 5 bases, with 9 bases between. This CDR3 contains 13 residues. The CDR3 loop is CASSLVRVDEQYF. The CDR3 DNA is TGTGCCAGCAGCTTGGTTCGCGTCGACGAGCAGTACTTC. The variable domain in full, with the rest retrieved from reference TRBV5-5 and TRBJ2-7, is DAGVTQSPTHLIKTRGQQVTLRCSPISGHKSVSWYQQVLGQGPQFIFQYYEKEERGRGNFPDRFSARQFPNYSSELNVNALLLGDSALYLCASSLVRVDEQYFGPGTRLTVT.

The gene calls are TRBV12-3 or TRBV12-4 and TRBJ2-7, with D hard to call. V dropped 5 bases and J dropped 3 bases, with 5 bases sitting between them. This CDR3 has 11 amino acids. CDR3 in amino acids: CASSGIYEQYF. Here the CDR3 DNA reads TGTGCCAGCAGTGGGATCTACGAGCAGTACTTC.

At least ten counts were recorded for this clonotype. The genes are TRBV6-2 or TRBV6-3 and TRBJ2-7; a possible D gene is TRBD2 (6 bases). Germline values: CDR1 MNHEY, CDR2 SVGEGT. The germline V and J ends were trimmed by 7 bases and 3 bases, with 16 bases remaining between them. The CDR3 has 14 residues. As DNA, the CDR3 is TGTGCCAGCAACACGGGGGACGGATACTACGAGCAGTACTTC. As protein: CASNTGDGYYEQYF.

This clonotype was counted at least ten times. The V call is TRBV6-5, the J call TRBJ1-1, with a possible D match to TRBD1 (5 bases). The length of the CDR3 is 14 residues. Germline V gene lookup returns CDR1 MNHEY and CDR2 SVGAGI. The germline V and J ends were trimmed by 7 bases and 6 bases, with 18 bases remaining between them. CDR3 residues: CASTARDPKSEAFF. CDR3 nucleotides: TGTGCCAGCACCGCCCGGGACCCTAAGTCTGAAGCTTTCTTT.

J is TRBJ2-5 and V is TRBV12-3 or TRBV12-4; TRBD2 aligns across 12 bases. The CDR3 contains 15 residues. V lost 2 bases, J lost 5 bases, and 3 bases stayed unmatched. The CDR3: CASSLRLAGAETQYF. The DNA of the CDR3 is TGTGCCAGCAGTTTAAGACTAGCGGGAGCTGAGACCCAGTACTTC.

V and J are TRBV19 and TRBJ2-7; 10 bases are shared with TRBD1. CDR1 is LNHDA and CDR2 is SQIVND in the germline V gene (reference sequence). The CDR3 is made up of 15 amino acids. V dropped 9 bases and J dropped 5; count of bases not matched to a gene: 13. The CDR3 DNA reads as TGTGCCAGCAAGCAACCGGGACAGGGGATCCACGAGCAGTACTTC. It encodes CASKQPGQGIHEQYF. Full variable domain (missing parts from reference TRBV19 and TRBJ2-7): DGGITQSPKYLFRKEGQNVTLSCEQNLNHDAMYWYRQDPGQGLRLIYYSQIVNDFQKGDIAEGYSVSREKKESFPLTVTSAQKNPTAFYLCASKQPGQGIHEQYFGPGTRLTVT.

The chain employs TRBV24-1 and TRBJ2-2; TRBD2 matches at 14 bases. The germline gives CDR1 KGHDR, CDR2 SFDVKD. V shed 9 bases, J shed 6 bases, and the junction held 8 bases outside the gene matches. This CDR3 region has 16 residues. For the CDR3, the DNA is TGTGCCACCTCCGGGACTAGCGGGAGAAGGGCCGGGGAGCTGTTTTTT. It yields the protein CATSGTSGRRAGELFF.

This clonotype was observed many times. The V and J genes are TRBV7-2 and TRBJ1-3; weak D call: TRBD1 (6 bases). V lost 6 bases and J 1 base, leaving 7 bases between the germline ends. In germline, CDR1 is SGHTA, CDR2 FQGNSA. The CDR3 is 13 amino acids. DNA of the CDR3: TGTGCCAGCAGTCAGGGGTCTGGAAACACCATATATTTT. This gives the protein CASSQGSGNTIYF. The full variable domain, with the rest looked up from reference TRBV7-2 and TRBJ1-3, is GAGVSQSPSNKVTEKGKDVELRCDPISGHTALYWYRQSLGQGLEFLIYFQGNSAPDKSGLPSDRFSAERTGGSVSTLTIQRTQQEDSAVYLCASSQGSGNTIYFGEGSWLTVV.

This clonotype showed up many times. This chain joins TRBV6-5 and TRBJ2-7, with 8 bases lining up with TRBD1. This CDR3 spans 15 amino acids. Germline V gene data show CDR1 as MNHEY and CDR2 as SVGAGI. The V gene end was trimmed by 1 base and the J gene end by 0 bases; junction bases not matched to a gene: 2. The CDR3 nucleotides read TGTGCCAGCAGTTACTTAGGACAGGGCTCCTACGAGCAGTACTTC. This sequence encodes CASSYLGQGSYEQYF.

This chain links TRBV29-1 with TRBJ2-5; D is possibly TRBD1 (6 bases). CDR1 and CDR2 (germline): SQVTM, ANQGSEA. This CDR3 is built from 13 residues. V shed 6 bases and J shed 4 bases, with 15 bases lying between them. CDR3 sequence reads: CSVVGGRTETQYF. The CDR3 DNA follows: TGCAGCGTGGTTGGGGGCCGAACAGAGACCCAGTACTTC.

This clonotype was counted many times. V gene TRBV28 combines with J gene TRBJ2-2; weak D call: TRBD2 (7 bases). This CDR3 is built from 16 residues. The V end lost 4 bases, the J end lost 4 bases, and 16 bases lay between the germline ends. From germline, CDR1 is MDHEN and CDR2 SYDVKM. The CDR3 spells CASSWGGGFGTGELFF. CDR3 nucleotide sequence: TGTGCCAGCAGTTGGGGGGGCGGGTTTGGCACCGGGGAGCTGTTTTTT.